This entry concerns a single TCR beta chain. Trimming stripped 0 bases from V and 5 bases from J, with 13 bases between. The germline gives CDR1 SEHNR, CDR2 FQNEAQ (reference sequence). CDR3 length equals 15 residues. This sample is drawn from a study of blood T cell repertoires in COVID-19. Participants' reported clinical history set cohort assignment. Some clones are missing from TCRdb's copy, which holds only in-frame ones; the method was immunoSEQ multiplex PCR. The sample records 250,000 to 300,000 clones, nearly 90% being singletons. Sequencing input: PBMCs or T cells enriched from blood (not recorded which). The chain recombines TRBV7-9 with TRBJ1-1; maybe TRBD1 (5 bases). The receptor's source is a woman aged 25 to 39 who had recovered from COVID-19. The CDR3 nucleotides are TGTGCCAGCAGCTTAGCGACTGGGGGAGGTACTGAAGCTTTCTTT. Translation: CASSLATGGGTEAFF.